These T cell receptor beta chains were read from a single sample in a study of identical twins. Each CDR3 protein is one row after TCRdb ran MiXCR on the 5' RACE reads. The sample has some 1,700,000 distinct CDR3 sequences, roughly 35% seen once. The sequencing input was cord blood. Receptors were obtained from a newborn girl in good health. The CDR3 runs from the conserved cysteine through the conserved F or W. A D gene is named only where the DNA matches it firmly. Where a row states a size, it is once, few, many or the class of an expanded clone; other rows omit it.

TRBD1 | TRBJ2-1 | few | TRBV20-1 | CSAHRYRGVSYNEQFF | TGCAGTGCTCACCGTTACAGGGGCGTCTCCTACAATGAGCAGTTCTTC
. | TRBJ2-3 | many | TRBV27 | CASRTGNTDTQYF | TGTGCCAGCAGGACAGGAAACACAGATACGCAGTATTTT
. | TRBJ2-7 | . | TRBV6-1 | CASSEAGFAYEQYF | TGTGCCAGCAGTGAAGCTGGGTTTGCCTACGAGCAGTACTTC
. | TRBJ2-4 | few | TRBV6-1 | CASTLTEGSANIQYF | TGTGCCAGCACCCTGACGGAGGGATCCGCAAACATTCAGTACTTC
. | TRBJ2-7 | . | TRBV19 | CASSIGPTSFNEQYF | TGTGCCAGTAGTATTGGACCGACCTCTTTTAACGAGCAGTACTTC
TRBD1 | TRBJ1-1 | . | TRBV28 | CASRRTGSMNTEAFF | TGTGCCAGCAGGCGGACAGGGTCCATGAACACTGAAGCTTTCTTT
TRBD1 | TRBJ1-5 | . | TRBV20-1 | CSARALTGTLNSNQPQHF | TGCAGTGCTAGAGCCCTGACAGGGACCCTTAATAGCAATCAGCCCCAGCATTTT
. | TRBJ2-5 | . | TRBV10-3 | CAISESSGQEAQYF | TGTGCCATCAGTGAGTCAAGCGGCCAAGAGGCCCAGTACTTC
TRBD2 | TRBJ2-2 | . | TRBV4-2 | CASSGLAGGSGELFF | TGTGCCAGCAGCGGGCTAGCGGGGGGTTCCGGGGAGCTGTTTTTT
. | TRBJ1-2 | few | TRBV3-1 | CASSLYRVGYGYTF | TGTGCCAGCAGCCTTTACAGGGTAGGCTATGGCTACACCTTC
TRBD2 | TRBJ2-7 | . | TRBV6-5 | CASSYSRLAGLDEQYF | TGTGCCAGCAGTTACTCGAGACTAGCGGGTCTAGACGAGCAGTACTTC
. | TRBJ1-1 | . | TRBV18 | CASSPRDNPNTEAFF | TGTGCCAGCTCACCACGTGACAACCCGAACACTGAAGCTTTCTTT
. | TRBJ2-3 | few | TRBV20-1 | CSARKLLYTDTQYF | TGCAGTGCTAGAAAGTTGCTATACACAGATACGCAGTATTTT
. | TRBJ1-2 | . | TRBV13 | CASSWRGDYGYTF | TGTGCCAGCAGCTGGAGGGGGGATTATGGCTACACCTTC
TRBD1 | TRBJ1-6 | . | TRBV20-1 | CSARSTGGNSPPHF | TGCAGTGCTAGATCCACAGGGGGTAATTCACCCCCCCACTTT